This T cell receptor beta chain was profiled in a study of cytomegalovirus exposure and HLA in healthy donors. Study in general: The platform used for the roughly 110 validation repertoires matched that of the roughly 670 first-cohort repertoires, a later analysis reported. Study-level points and caveats: Whilst most TCR sequences proved rare, a subset of public TCRs occurred across many donors. In vitro work confirmed that a few CMV-associated chains recognize CMV antigens.

TCRdb's copy holds only in-frame clones and misses some; the assay was immunoSEQ multiplex PCR. The sample lists 190,000 or so clones, approximately 84% occurring once. With respect to this clone: Its specificity is not known.

It was the roughly 130-subject validation cohort, separate from the approximately 700-subject first cohort, to which the donors belonged. This CDR3 contains 15 residues. Unmatched junction bases numbered 6, after V lost 5 bases and J lost 6 bases. Germline V CDR1 and CDR2: SEHNR, FQNEAQ (reference sequence). The rearrangement joins TRBV7-9 to TRBJ2-7; 14 positions agree with TRBD2. Sequencing used PBMCs. The receptor's source is a woman younger than 30 in good health and CMV-seropositive. CDR3 coding DNA: TGTGCCAGCAGCCCCCCGGGACTAGCGGGGGTCGAGCAGTACTTC. It specifies CASSPPGLAGVEQYF.